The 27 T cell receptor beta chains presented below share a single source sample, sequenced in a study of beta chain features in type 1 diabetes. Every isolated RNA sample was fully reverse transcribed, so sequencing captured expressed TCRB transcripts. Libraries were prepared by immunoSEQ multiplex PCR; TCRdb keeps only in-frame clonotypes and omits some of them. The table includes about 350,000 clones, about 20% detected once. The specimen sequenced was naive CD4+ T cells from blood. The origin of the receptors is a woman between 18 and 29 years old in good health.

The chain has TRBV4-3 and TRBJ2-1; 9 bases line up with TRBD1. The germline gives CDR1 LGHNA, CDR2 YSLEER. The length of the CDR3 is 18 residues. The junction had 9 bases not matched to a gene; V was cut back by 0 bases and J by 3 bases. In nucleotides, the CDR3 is TGCGCCAGCAGCCAAGATGGGGACGGGGACAGGGTCTACAATGAGCAGTTCTTC. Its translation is CASSQDGDGDRVYNEQFF.

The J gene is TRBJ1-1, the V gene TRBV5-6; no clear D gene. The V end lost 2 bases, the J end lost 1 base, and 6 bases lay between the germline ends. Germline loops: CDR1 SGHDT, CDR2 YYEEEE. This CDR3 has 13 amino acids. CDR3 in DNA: TGTGCCAGCAGCTTTGGAGGGAACACTGAAGCTTTCTTT. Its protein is CASSFGGNTEAFF.

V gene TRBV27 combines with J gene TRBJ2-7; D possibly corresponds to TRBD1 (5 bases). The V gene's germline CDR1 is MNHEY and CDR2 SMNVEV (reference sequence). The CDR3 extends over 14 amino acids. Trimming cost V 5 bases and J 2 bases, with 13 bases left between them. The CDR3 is CASSPDEGAYEQYF. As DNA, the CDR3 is TGTGCCAGCAGTCCGGACGAAGGGGCCTACGAGCAGTACTTC.

CDR3 bases: TGTGCCAGCAGTGAACGGGAGGGGCGGTTTGGCTACACCTTC. Its protein is CASSEREGRFGYTF. The V and J genes are TRBV25-1 and TRBJ1-2, with a weak D call TRBD1 (5 bases). The V end lost 2 bases, the J end lost 7 bases, and 14 bases lay between the germline ends. The CDR3 consists of 14 residues. In germline, CDR1 is MGHDK, CDR2 SYGVNS.

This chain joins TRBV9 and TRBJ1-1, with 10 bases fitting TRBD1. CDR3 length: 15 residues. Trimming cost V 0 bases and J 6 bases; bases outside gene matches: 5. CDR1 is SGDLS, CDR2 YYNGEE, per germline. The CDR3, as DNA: TGTGCCAGCAGCGTAGGTGGGACAGGGGCCCCTGAAGCTTTCTTT. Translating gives CASSVGGTGAPEAFF.

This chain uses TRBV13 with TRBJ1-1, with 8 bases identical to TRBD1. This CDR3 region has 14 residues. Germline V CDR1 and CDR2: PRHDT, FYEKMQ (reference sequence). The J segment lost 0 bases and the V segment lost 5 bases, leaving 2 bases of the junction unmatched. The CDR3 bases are TGTGCCAGCAGCCGGACAGGGCTGAACACTGAAGCTTTCTTT. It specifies CASSRTGLNTEAFF.

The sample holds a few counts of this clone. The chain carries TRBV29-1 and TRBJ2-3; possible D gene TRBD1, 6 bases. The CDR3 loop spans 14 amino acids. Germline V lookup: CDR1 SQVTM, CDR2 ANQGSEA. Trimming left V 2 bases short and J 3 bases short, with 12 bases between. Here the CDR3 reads CSVESQGITDTQYF. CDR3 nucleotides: TGCAGCGTTGAATCCCAGGGGATTACAGATACGCAGTATTTT.

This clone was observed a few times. In nucleotides, the CDR3 is TGTGCCAGCAGCTCACAGGGACTAGCGGAGACCCAGTACTTC. Translated, it gives CASSSQGLAETQYF. J is TRBJ2-5 and V is TRBV7-3; 10 nucleotides agree with TRBD2. The germline V gene has CDR1 SGHTA and CDR2 FQGTGA. Unmatched junction bases numbered 4, after V lost 4 bases and J lost 5 bases. The CDR3 covers 14 residues.

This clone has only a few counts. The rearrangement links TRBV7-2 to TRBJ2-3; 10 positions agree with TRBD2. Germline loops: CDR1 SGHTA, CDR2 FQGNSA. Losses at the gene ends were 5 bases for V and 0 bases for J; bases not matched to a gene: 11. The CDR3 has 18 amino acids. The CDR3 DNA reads TGTGCCAGCAGCCGGGGCCTAGCGGGGGCCCCCAGCACAGATACGCAGTATTTT. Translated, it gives CASSRGLAGAPSTDTQYF.

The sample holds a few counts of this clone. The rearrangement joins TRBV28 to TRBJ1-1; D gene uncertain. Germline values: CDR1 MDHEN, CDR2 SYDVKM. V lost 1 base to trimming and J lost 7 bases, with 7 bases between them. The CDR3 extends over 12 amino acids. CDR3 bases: TGTGCCAGCAGTTTATCGGGGAGTGAAGCTTTCTTT. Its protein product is CASSLSGSEAFF.

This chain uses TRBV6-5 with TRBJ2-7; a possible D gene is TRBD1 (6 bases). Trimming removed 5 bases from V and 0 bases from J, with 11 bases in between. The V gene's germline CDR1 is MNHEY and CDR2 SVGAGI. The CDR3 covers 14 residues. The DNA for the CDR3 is TGTGCCAGCAGTCCGTTGGGGGCCTCCTACGAGCAGTACTTC. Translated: CASSPLGASYEQYF.

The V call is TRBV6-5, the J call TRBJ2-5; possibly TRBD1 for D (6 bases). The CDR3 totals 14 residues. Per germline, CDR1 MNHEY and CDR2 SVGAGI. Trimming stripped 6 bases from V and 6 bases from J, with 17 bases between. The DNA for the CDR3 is TGTGCCAGCAGCCTTACAGGGTTGGTTAAGACCCAGTACTTC. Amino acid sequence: CASSLTGLVKTQYF.

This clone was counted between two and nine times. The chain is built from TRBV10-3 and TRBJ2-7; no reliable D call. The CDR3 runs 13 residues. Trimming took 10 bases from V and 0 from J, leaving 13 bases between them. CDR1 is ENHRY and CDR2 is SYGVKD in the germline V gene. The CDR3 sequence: CATLAGVSYEQYF. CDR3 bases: TGTGCCACCCTGGCAGGCGTCTCCTACGAGCAGTACTTC.

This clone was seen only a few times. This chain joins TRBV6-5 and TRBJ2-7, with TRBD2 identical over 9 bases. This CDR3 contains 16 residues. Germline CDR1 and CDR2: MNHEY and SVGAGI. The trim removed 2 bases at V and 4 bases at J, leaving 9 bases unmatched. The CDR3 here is CASSYGMAGGRYEQYF. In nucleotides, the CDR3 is TGTGCCAGCAGTTACGGTATGGCGGGAGGGCGGTACGAGCAGTACTTC.

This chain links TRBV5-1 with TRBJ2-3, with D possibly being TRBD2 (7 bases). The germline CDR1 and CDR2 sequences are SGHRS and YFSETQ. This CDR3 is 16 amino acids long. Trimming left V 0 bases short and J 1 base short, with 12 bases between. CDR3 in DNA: TGCGCCAGCAGCTTGGTCGGGGGGCCCGGCACAGATACGCAGTATTTT. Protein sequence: CASSLVGGPGTDTQYF. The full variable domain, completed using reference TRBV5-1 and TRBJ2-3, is KAGVTQTPRYLIKTRGQQVTLSCSPISGHRSVSWYQQTPGQGLQFLFEYFSETQRNKGNFPGRFSGRQFSNSRSEMNVSTLELGDSALYLCASSLVGGPGTDTQYFGPGTRLTVL.

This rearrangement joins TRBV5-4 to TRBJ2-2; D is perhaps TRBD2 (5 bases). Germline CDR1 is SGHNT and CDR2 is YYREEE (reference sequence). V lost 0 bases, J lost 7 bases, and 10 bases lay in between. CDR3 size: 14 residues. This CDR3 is CASSLGLADGELFF. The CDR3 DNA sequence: TGTGCCAGCAGCTTGGGGCTAGCAGACGGGGAGCTGTTTTTT.

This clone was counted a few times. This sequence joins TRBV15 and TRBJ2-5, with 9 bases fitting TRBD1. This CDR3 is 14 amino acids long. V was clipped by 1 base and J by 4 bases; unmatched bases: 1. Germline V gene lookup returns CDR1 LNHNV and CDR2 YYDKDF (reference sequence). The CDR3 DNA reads TGTGCCACCAGCAGAGGACAGGGGGGAGAGACCCAGTACTTC. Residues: CATSRGQGGETQYF.

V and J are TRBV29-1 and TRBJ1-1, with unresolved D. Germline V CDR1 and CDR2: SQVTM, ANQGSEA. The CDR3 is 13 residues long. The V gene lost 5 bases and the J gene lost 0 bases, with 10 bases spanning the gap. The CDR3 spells CSVLGQLNTEAFF. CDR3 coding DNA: TGCAGCGTTCTTGGGCAGTTGAACACTGAAGCTTTCTTT. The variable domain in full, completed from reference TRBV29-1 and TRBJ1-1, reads SAVISQKPSRDICQRGTSLTIQCQVDSQVTMMFWYRQQPGQSLTLIATANQGSEATYESGFVIDKFPISRPNLTFSTLTVSNMSPEDSSIYLCSVLGQLNTEAFFGQGTRLTVV.

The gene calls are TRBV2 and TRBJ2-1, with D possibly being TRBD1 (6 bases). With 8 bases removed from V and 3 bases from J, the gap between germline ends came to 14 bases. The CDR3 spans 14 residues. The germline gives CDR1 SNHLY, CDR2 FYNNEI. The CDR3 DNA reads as TGTGCCAGCCATGGACAGAGAAACTACAATGAGCAGTTCTTC. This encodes CASHGQRNYNEQFF.

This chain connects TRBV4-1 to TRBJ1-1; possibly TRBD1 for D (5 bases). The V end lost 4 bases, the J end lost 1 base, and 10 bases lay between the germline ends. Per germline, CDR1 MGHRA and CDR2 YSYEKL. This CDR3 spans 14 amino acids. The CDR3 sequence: CASSPGPANTEAFF. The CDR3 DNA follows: TGCGCCAGCAGCCCAGGGCCAGCGAACACTGAAGCTTTCTTT.

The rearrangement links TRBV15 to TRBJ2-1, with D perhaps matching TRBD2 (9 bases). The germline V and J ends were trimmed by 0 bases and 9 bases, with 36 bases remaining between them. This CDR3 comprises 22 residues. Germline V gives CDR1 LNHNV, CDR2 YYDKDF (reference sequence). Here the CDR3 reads CATSREGVRGPPGLALVSEQFF. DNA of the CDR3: TGTGCCACCAGCAGAGAGGGGGTCAGGGGGCCTCCGGGACTAGCTTTGGTGAGTGAGCAGTTCTTC.

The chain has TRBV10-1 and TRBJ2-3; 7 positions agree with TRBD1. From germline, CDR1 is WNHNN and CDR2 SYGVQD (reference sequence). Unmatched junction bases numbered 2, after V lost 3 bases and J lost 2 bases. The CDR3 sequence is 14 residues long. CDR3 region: CASSDGTATDTQYF. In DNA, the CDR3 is TGCGCCAGCAGTGATGGGACAGCCACAGATACGCAGTATTTT.

The CDR3 reads CASTLDRGDTEAFF. The CDR3 DNA sequence: TGTGCCAGCACCTTAGACAGGGGGGACACTGAAGCTTTCTTT. J is TRBJ1-1 and V is TRBV2; TRBD1 matches 9 bases. Germline V gene lookup returns CDR1 SNHLY and CDR2 FYNNEI. The CDR3 has 14 residues. The J segment lost 3 bases and the V segment lost 7 bases, leaving 6 bases of the junction unmatched.

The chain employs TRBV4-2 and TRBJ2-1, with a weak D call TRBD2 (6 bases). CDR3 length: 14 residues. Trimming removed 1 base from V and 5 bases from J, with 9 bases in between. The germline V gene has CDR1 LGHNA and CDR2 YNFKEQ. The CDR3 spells CASSQVRRDNEQFF. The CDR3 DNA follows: TGTGCCAGCAGCCAAGTGCGGAGGGACAATGAGCAGTTCTTC.

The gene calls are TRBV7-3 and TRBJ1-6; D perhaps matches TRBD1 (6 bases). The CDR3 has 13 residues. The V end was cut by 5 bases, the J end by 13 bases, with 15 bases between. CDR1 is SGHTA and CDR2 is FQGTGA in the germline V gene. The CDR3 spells CASSVHREGPLHF. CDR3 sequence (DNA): TGTGCCAGCAGCGTTCACAGGGAAGGGCCCCTCCACTTT. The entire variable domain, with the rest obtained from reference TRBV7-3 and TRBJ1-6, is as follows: GAGVSQTPSNKVTEKGKYVELRCDPISGHTALYWYRQSLGQGPEFLIYFQGTGAADDSGLPNDRFFAVRPEGSVSTLKIQRTERGDSAVYLCASSVHREGPLHFGNGTRLTVT.

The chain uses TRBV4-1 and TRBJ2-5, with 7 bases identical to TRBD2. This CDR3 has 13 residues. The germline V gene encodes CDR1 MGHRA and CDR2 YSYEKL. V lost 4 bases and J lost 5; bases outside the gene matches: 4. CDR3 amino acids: CASSLQGGETQYF. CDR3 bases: TGCGCCAGCAGCCTGCAGGGAGGGGAGACCCAGTACTTC.

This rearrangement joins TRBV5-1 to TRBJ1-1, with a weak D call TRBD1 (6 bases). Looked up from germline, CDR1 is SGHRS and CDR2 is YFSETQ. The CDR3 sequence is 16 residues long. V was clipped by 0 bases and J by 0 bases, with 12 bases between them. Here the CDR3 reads CASSLEGQIMNTEAFF. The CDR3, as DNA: TGCGCCAGCAGCTTGGAAGGACAGATAATGAACACTGAAGCTTTCTTT.